This T cell receptor beta chain emerged from a study of a mutant IDH1 vaccine in newly diagnosed glioma. The wider study: Of the patients given treatment, approximately 60% were male and about 40% were female, and a mean age of roughly 40 years was recorded. Previous treatment comprised radiotherapy, temozolomide, or both, mostly both.

On this clone: Its antigen is undetermined.

Time point meaning: week 5, during vaccination. Doses of 300 ug of mutant IDH1 20-mer peptide were given with topical imiquimod. This table comes from immunoSEQ multiplex PCR, and its TCRdb copy is limited to in-frame clones, with some not included. The table lists about 27,000 clones, about 77% of them singletons. V gave up 5 bases and J gave up 1 base; unmatched junction bases: 10. The germline CDR1 and CDR2 sequences are WSHSY and SAAADI. The CDR3 consists of 17 residues. The J gene is TRBJ1-3, the V gene TRBV10-2; 8 nucleotides match TRBD1. The sequence derives from a man in his forties with glioma. Specimen: PBMCs, collected from a glioma patient whose treatment included an IDH1 peptide vaccine. CDR3: CASSPDRAGTSGNTIYF. CDR3 bases: TGCGCCAGCAGTCCGGACAGGGCAGGAACGTCTGGAAACACCATATATTTT.